Listed below are T cell receptor beta chains from one sample, sequenced in a study of blood T cell repertoires in COVID-19. Profiled with immunoSEQ multiplex PCR; TCRdb holds only in-frame clones, not every one. This table has about 140,000 clones, 81% appearing once. Sequencing used peripheral blood. Receptor source: a human donor in a cohort sampled during active COVID-19. CDR3s include the opening cysteine and the closing phenylalanine or tryptophan. The D gene is left open where the match is weak. Clone size is shown for a subset of rows, as once, few, many or a class of expanded clone.

abundance	d_gene	v_gene	j_gene	CDR3aa	CDR3nt
NA	TRBD1	TRBV6-5	TRBJ1-2	CASRRDSHGYTF	TGTGCCAGCAGGCGGGACAGCCATGGCTACACCTTC
NA	NA	TRBV19	TRBJ1-2	CASSIFGSGAKSYTF	TGTGCCAGTAGTATTTTTGGATCAGGGGCGAAAAGCTACACCTTC
NA	TRBD2	TRBV4-3	TRBJ2-7	CASSQDIPGLAGSYEQYF	TGCGCCAGCAGCCAAGATATCCCGGGACTAGCAGGCTCCTACGAGCAGTACTTC
NA	TRBD2	TRBV7-2	TRBJ2-3	CASSLKAGVIHTQYF	TGTGCCAGCAGCTTAAAAGCGGGAGTAATACATACGCAGTATTTT
medium-sized	TRBD2	TRBV7-9	TRBJ2-1	CASSLTGTSGRANLFF	TGTGCCAGCAGCTTAACGGGGACTAGCGGGAGGGCCAACCTGTTCTTC
NA	TRBD2	TRBV5-8	TRBJ2-5	CASSFSASGNVQETQYF	TGTGCCAGCAGCTTTTCGGCTAGCGGGAACGTCCAAGAGACCCAGTACTTC
NA	TRBD2	TRBV5-1	TRBJ2-1	CASSPLRTSGMNEQFF	TGCGCCAGCAGCCCCCTCCGGACTAGCGGGATGAATGAGCAGTTCTTC
NA	TRBD2	TRBV6-5	TRBJ2-3	CASRTSVANTQYF	TGTGCCAGCAGAACTAGCGTGGCGAATACGCAGTATTTT
NA	NA	TRBV19	TRBJ2-1	CASSQRGEQFF	TGTGCCAGTAGCCAACGGGGAGAGCAGTTCTTC
NA	NA	TRBV5-1	TRBJ2-5	CASSHRARTLGQETQYF	TGCGCCAGCAGCCACAGGGCCCGTACCCTGGGGCAAGAGACCCAGTACTTC
NA	TRBD1	TRBV2	TRBJ1-5	CATKGQNSNQPQHF	TGTGCCACCAAGGGACAGAATAGCAATCAGCCCCAGCATTTT
NA	TRBD2	TRBV4-2	TRBJ2-3	CASSQGATSGSITDTQYF	TGTGCCAGCAGCCAAGGAGCGACTAGCGGGAGTATCACAGATACGCAGTATTTT
NA	TRBD2	TRBV11-2	TRBJ2-7	CASSGLTGTRTYEQYF	TGTGCCAGCAGCGGGTTGACGGGGACTAGAACCTACGAGCAGTACTTC
NA	NA	TRBV18	TRBJ2-3	CASSQTTDTQYF	TGTGCCAGCTCACAGACTACAGATACGCAGTATTTT
NA	TRBD2	TRBV5-1	TRBJ2-2	CASSLTSGSLNTGELFF	TGCGCCAGCAGCTTGACTAGCGGGAGCCTAAACACCGGGGAGCTGTTTTTT
NA	NA	TRBV27	TRBJ1-2	CASSLGAGDGYTF	TGTGCCAGCAGTTTAGGTGCAGGGGATGGCTACACCTTC
NA	NA	TRBV9	TRBJ1-1	CASSRRGYTEAFF	TGTGCCAGCAGCAGAAGGGGGTACACTGAAGCTTTCTTT
NA	TRBD1	TRBV24-1	TRBJ1-2	CATSGPTGGGGYGYTF	TGTGCCACCAGTGGACCTACAGGGGGCGGAGGCTATGGCTACACCTTC
once	TRBD2	TRBV29-1	TRBJ2-7	CSVSAGATPEQYF	TGCAGCGTCTCAGCGGGAGCAACCCCCGAGCAGTACTTC
NA	TRBD1	TRBV2	TRBJ1-2	CASLRGQGGNYGYTF	TGTGCCAGCTTGAGAGGACAGGGGGGGAATTATGGCTACACCTTC
NA	TRBD1	TRBV5-6	TRBJ1-5	CASSPYGQGLQPQHF	TGTGCCAGCAGCCCTTATGGACAGGGCCTTCAGCCCCAGCATTTT
NA	NA	TRBV19	TRBJ2-7	CASSSGQTNYEQYF	TGTGCCAGTAGTTCAGGACAGACTAACTACGAGCAGTACTTC
NA	NA	TRBV21-1	TRBJ2-7	CASSKKAGYEQYF	TGTGCCAGCAGCAAAAAGGCGGGCTACGAGCAGTACTTC
NA	TRBD1	TRBV7-9	TRBJ2-5	CASSSDREETQYF	TGTGCCAGCAGCTCAGACAGGGAAGAGACCCAGTACTTC
NA	NA	TRBV25-1	TRBJ2-6	CASGQRGSGANVLTF	TGTGCCAGCGGCCAAAGGGGCTCTGGGGCCAACGTCCTGACTTTC
NA	TRBD2	TRBV9	TRBJ2-2	CASSPWSAGGGTGELFF	TGTGCCAGCAGTCCATGGTCGGCGGGAGGGGGCACCGGGGAGCTGTTTTTT
NA	TRBD2	TRBV7-2	TRBJ2-5	CASSLTRAGALGETQYF	TGTGCCAGCAGCTTAACAAGGGCGGGAGCTCTGGGAGAGACCCAGTACTTC
NA	TRBD2	TRBV24-1	TRBJ2-5	CATSVAGNQETQYF	TGTGCCACCAGTGTAGCGGGTAACCAAGAGACCCAGTACTTC
once	TRBD1	TRBV4-1	TRBJ1-4	CASSSRGTGDEKLFF	TGCGCCAGCAGCTCCCGCGGGACAGGGGATGAAAAACTGTTTTTT
NA	TRBD2	TRBV5-1	TRBJ2-7	CASSLAGTSGSYEQYF	TGCGCCAGCAGCTTGGCTGGGACTAGCGGGAGCTACGAGCAGTACTTC
NA	TRBD2	TRBV29-1	TRBJ2-3	CSVQGAGEGYTQYF	TGCAGCGTTCAAGGGGCTGGGGAGGGGTATACGCAGTATTTT
NA	NA	TRBV6-2/TRBV6-3	TRBJ2-5	CASSYRQSRETQYF	TGTGCCAGCAGTTACAGACAGTCTAGAGAGACCCAGTACTTC
NA	TRBD1	TRBV28	TRBJ1-3	CASSPRDRAGNTIYF	TGTGCCAGCAGTCCCCGGGACAGGGCTGGAAACACCATATATTTT
NA	NA	TRBV6-4	TRBJ2-1	CASSVLVSSYNEQFF	TGTGCCAGCAGCGTCCTAGTTAGCTCCTACAATGAGCAGTTCTTC
few	NA	TRBV5-4	TRBJ1-6	CASSLEGGDSPLHF	TGTGCCAGCAGCTTGGAGGGAGGGGACTCACCCCTCCACTTT
NA	TRBD2	TRBV7-2	TRBJ2-7	CASSLMGGYEQYF	TGTGCCAGCAGCTTAATGGGGGGGTACGAGCAGTACTTC
once	NA	TRBV18	TRBJ1-5	CASSPQKGDQPQHF	TGTGCCAGCTCACCACAAAAGGGGGATCAGCCCCAGCATTTT
NA	NA	TRBV15	TRBJ2-7	CATSRVRSRVEQYF	TGTGCCACCAGCAGAGTCCGGAGTCGGGTCGAGCAGTACTTC
NA	NA	TRBV7-9	TRBJ2-3	CATPRGGTDTQYF	TGTGCCACGCCCCGGGGTGGCACAGATACGCAGTATTTT
once	TRBD1	TRBV5-5	TRBJ1-2	CASSLGTGDSYGYTF	TGTGCCAGCAGCTTGGGGACAGGGGACAGCTATGGCTACACCTTC
once	TRBD2	TRBV6-1	TRBJ2-7	CASSDGYGGGYEQYF	TGTGCCAGCAGTGATGGGTACGGGGGGGGTTACGAGCAGTACTTC
once	NA	TRBV7-9	TRBJ2-1	CASSSIYNEQFF	TGTGCCAGCAGCTCTATTTACAATGAGCAGTTCTTC
NA	TRBD1	TRBV7-9	TRBJ1-5	CASSGPGQGNQPQHF	TGTGCCAGCAGCGGACCGGGACAGGGAAATCAGCCCCAGCATTTT
once	TRBD1	TRBV27	TRBJ1-5	CASSSQGARQPQHF	TGTGCCAGCAGTTCCCAGGGGGCAAGACAGCCCCAGCATTTT
NA	TRBD1	TRBV10-2	TRBJ2-5	CASSEYGGRGRETQYF	TGCGCCAGCAGTGAGTACGGAGGCAGGGGGCGGGAGACCCAGTACTTC
NA	NA	TRBV29-1	TRBJ2-7	CSVADNYEQYF	TGCAGCGTAGCGGATAACTACGAGCAGTACTTC
NA	TRBD1	TRBV5-1	TRBJ1-2	CASSPSGQDYGYTF	TGCGCCAGCAGCCCCTCGGGACAGGACTATGGCTACACCTTC
once	TRBD1	TRBV28	TRBJ1-5	CASSLDRGRQPQHF	TGTGCCAGCAGTTTGGACAGGGGCCGCCAGCCCCAGCATTTT
few	NA	TRBV19	TRBJ2-1	CASSPGHGSSYNEQFF	TGTGCCAGTAGTCCAGGACACGGGAGCTCCTACAATGAGCAGTTCTTC
NA	NA	TRBV7-9	TRBJ2-7	CASSYGTRDEQYF	TGTGCCAGCAGCTACGGGACTCGAGACGAGCAGTACTTC
NA	TRBD2	TRBV6-2/TRBV6-3	TRBJ2-7	CASSRSTGGTNEQYF	TGTGCCAGCAGCCGCTCCACGGGAGGGACCAACGAGCAGTACTTC
NA	NA	TRBV5-1	TRBJ2-2	CASSLRTAGDGELFF	TGCGCCAGCAGCTTGCGCACAGCCGGGGACGGGGAGCTGTTTTTT
NA	NA	TRBV6-1	TRBJ2-7	CASSEVGYGYEQYF	TGTGCCAGCAGTGAAGTCGGTTATGGCTACGAGCAGTACTTC
NA	NA	TRBV19	TRBJ1-1	CASSDLSFGGILAFF	TGTGCCAGTAGTGACTTGAGTTTTGGGGGGATCCTCGCTTTCTTT